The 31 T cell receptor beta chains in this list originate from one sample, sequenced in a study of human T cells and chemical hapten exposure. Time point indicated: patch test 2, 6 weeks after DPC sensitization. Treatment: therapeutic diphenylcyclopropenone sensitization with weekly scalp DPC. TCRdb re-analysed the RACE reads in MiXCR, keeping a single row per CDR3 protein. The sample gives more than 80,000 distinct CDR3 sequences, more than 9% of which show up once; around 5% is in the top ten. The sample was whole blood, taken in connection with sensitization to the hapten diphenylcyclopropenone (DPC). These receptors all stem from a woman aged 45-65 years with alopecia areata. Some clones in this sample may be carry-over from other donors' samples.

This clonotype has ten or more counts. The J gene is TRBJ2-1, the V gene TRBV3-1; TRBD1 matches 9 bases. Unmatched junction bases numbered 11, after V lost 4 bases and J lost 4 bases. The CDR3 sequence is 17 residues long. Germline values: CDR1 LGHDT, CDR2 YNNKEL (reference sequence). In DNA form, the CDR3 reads TGTGCCAGCAGCCTGTGGGGACAGGGCCGAGGGTACAATGAGCAGTTCTTC. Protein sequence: CASSLWGQGRGYNEQFF.

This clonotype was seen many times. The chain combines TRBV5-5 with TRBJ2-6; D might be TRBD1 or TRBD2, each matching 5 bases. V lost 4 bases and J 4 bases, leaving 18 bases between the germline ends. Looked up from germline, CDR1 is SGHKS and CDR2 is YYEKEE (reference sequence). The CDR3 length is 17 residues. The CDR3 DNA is TGTGCCAGCAGCCCGCTCCGGTCAGGGACCGGGGCCAACGTCCTGACTTTC. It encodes CASSPLRSGTGANVLTF. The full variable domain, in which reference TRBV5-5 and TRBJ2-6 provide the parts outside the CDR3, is DAGVTQSPTHLIKTRGQQVTLRCSPISGHKSVSWYQQVLGQGPQFIFQYYEKEERGRGNFPDRFSARQFPNYSSELNVNALLLGDSALYLCASSPLRSGTGANVLTFGAGSRLTVL.

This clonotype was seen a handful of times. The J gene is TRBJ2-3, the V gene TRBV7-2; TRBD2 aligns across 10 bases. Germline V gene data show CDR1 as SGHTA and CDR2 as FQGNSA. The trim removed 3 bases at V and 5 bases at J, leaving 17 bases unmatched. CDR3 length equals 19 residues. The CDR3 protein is CASSLPSGLADLFVDTQYF. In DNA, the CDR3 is TGTGCCAGCAGCTTGCCCTCCGGACTAGCGGATCTCTTTGTAGATACGCAGTATTTT.

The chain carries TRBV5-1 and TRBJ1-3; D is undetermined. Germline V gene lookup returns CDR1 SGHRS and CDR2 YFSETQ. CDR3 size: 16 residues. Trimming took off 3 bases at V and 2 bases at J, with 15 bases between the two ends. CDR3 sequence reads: CASSSTGDSAGNTIYF. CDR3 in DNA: TGCGCCAGCAGCTCGACCGGGGATAGTGCTGGAAACACCATATATTTT.

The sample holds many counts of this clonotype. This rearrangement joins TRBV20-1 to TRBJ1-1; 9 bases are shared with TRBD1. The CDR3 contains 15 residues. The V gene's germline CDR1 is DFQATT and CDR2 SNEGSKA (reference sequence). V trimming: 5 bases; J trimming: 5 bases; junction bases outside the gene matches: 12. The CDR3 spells CSAVRDRVRKTEAFF. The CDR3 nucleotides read TGCAGTGCTGTCCGGGACAGGGTGCGGAAAACTGAAGCTTTCTTT.

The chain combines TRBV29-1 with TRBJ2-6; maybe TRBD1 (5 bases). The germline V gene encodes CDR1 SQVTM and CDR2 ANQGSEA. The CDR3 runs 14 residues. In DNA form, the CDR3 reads TGCAGTGTAGACCAGGGATCTGGGGCCAACGTCCTGACTTTC. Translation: CSVDQGSGANVLTF.

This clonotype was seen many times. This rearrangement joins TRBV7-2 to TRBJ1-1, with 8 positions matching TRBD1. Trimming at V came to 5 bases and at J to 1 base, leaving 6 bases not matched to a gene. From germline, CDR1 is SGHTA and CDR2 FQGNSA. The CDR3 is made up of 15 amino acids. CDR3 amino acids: CASSQRQGPNTEAFF. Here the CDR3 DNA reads TGTGCCAGCAGCCAACGACAGGGGCCGAACACTGAAGCTTTCTTT.

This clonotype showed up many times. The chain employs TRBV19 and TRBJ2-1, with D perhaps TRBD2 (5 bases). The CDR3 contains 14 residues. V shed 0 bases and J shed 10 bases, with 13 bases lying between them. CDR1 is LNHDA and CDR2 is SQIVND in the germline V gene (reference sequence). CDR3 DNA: TGTGCCAGTAGTATAGACGGCCCGGGGAAAGAGCAGTTCTTC. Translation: CASSIDGPGKEQFF.

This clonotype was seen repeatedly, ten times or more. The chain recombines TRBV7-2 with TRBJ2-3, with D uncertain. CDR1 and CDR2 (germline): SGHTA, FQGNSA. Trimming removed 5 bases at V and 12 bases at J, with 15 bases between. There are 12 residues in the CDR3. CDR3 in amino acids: CASSRRAHEQYF. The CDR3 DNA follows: TGTGCCAGCAGCCGCCGGGCCCACGAACAGTATTTT.

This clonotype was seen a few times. CDR3 protein: CSARTPQGGEQYF. For the CDR3, the DNA is TGCAGTGCTAGAACCCCCCAGGGAGGCGAGCAGTACTTC. This chain uses TRBV20-1 with TRBJ2-7, with D perhaps matching TRBD2 (6 bases). The CDR3 sequence is 13 residues long. V was shortened by 2 bases and J by 6 bases, with 14 bases between the two germline ends. From germline, CDR1 is DFQATT and CDR2 SNEGSKA (reference sequence).

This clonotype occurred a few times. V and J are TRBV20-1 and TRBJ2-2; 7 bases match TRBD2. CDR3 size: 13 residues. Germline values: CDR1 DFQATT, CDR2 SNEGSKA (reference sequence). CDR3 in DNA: TGCACCCAGCTAGCGGCTAACACCGGGGAGCTGTTTTTT. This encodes CTQLAANTGELFF.

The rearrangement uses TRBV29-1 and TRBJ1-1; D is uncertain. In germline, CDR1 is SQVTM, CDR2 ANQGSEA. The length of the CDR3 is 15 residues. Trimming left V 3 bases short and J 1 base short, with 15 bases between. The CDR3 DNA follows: TGCAGCGTTGATGAGGTCGCCGTCAGGAACACTGAAGCTTTCTTT. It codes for CSVDEVAVRNTEAFF. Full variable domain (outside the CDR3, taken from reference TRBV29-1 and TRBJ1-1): SAVISQKPSRDICQRGTSLTIQCQVDSQVTMMFWYRQQPGQSLTLIATANQGSEATYESGFVIDKFPISRPNLTFSTLTVSNMSPEDSSIYLCSVDEVAVRNTEAFFGQGTRLTVV.

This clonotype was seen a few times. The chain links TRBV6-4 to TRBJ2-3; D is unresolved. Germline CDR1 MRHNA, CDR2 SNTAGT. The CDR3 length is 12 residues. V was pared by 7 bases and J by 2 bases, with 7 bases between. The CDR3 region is CASTVPTDTQYF. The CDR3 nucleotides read TGTGCCAGCACCGTTCCCACAGATACGCAGTATTTT.

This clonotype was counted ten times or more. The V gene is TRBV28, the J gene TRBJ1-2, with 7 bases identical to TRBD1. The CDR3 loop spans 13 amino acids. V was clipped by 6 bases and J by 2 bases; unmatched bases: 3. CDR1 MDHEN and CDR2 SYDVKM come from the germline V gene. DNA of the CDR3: TGTGCCAGCAGACCGGACAGGAACTATGGCTACACCTTC. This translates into CASRPDRNYGYTF.

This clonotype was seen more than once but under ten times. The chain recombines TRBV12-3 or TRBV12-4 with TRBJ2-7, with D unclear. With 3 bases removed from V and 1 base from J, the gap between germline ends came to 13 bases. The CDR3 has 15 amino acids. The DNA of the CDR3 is TGTGCCAGCAGTTTGGTGGGCGACGGATCCTACGAGCAGTACTTC. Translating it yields CASSLVGDGSYEQYF.

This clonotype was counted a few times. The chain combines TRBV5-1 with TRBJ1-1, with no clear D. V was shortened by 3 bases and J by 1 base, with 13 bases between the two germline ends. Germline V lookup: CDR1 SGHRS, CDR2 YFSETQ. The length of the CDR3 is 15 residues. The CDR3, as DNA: TGCGCCAGCAGCTCCCGCCCCACCCAGAACACTGAAGCTTTCTTT. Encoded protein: CASSSRPTQNTEAFF.

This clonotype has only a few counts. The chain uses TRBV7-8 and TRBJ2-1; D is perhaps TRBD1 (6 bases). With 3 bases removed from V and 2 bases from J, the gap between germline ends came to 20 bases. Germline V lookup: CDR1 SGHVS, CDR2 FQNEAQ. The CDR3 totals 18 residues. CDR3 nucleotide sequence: TGTGCCAGCAGCTTTCGACCGGGACAAGGAGCCACCTACAATGAGCAGTTCTTC. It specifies CASSFRPGQGATYNEQFF.

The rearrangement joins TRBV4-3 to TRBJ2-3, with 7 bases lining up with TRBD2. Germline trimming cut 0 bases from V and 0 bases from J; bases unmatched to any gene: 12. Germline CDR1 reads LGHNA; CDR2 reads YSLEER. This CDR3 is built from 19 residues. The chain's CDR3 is CASSQDFTAGRMSTDTQYF. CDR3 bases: TGCGCCAGCAGCCAAGATTTTACAGCGGGAAGGATGAGCACAGATACGCAGTATTTT.

Here the CDR3 DNA reads TGCAGTGCTAGTAGCGGGAGGGAGGCAGATACGCAGTATTTT. It specifies CSASSGREADTQYF. The rearrangement uses TRBV20-1 and TRBJ2-3; 11 bases line up with TRBD2. Trimming took 3 bases from V and 4 from J; bases not matched to a gene: 3. Germline V gene data show CDR1 as DFQATT and CDR2 as SNEGSKA (reference sequence). The CDR3 is made up of 14 amino acids.

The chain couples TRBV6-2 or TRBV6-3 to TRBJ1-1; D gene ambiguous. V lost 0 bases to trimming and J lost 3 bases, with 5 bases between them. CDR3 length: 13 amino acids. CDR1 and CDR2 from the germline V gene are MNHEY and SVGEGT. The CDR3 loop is CASSYSRDTEAFF. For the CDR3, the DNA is TGTGCCAGCAGTTACTCGAGAGACACTGAAGCTTTCTTT.

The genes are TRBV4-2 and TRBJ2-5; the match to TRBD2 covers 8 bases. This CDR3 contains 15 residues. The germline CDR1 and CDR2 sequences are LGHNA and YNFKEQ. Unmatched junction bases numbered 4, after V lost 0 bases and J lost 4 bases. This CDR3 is CASSQDRLAGETQYF. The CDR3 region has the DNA TGTGCCAGCAGCCAAGATCGGCTAGCGGGAGAGACCCAGTACTTC.

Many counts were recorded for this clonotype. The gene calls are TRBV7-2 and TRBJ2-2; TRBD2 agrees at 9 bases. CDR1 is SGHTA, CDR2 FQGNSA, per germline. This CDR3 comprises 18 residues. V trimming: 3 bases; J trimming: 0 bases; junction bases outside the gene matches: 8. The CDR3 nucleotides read TGTGCCAGCAGCTTCAGCGGGAGGCCCCTCGCGAACACCGGGGAGCTGTTTTTT. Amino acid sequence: CASSFSGRPLANTGELFF.

The CDR3 coding sequence is TGTGCCAGTGAGGGCGGCTCTGGGGCCAACGTCCTGACTTTC. This codes for CASEGGSGANVLTF. The V call is TRBV19, the J call TRBJ2-6, with a weak D call TRBD2 (5 bases). The germline CDR1 and CDR2 sequences are LNHDA and SQIVND (reference sequence). The CDR3 consists of 14 residues. Trimming took 8 bases from V and 0 from J, leaving 8 bases between them.

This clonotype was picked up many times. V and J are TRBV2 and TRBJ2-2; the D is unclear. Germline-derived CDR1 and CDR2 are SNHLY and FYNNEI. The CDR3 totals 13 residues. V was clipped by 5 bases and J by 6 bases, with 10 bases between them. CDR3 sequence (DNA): TGTGCCAGCAGTCGCTGGTCTTCCGGGGAGCTGTTTTTT. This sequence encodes CASSRWSSGELFF.

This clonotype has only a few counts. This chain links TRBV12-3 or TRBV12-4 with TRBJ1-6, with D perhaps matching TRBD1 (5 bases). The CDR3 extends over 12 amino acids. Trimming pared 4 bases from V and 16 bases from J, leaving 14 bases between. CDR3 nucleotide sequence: TGTGCCAGCAGTTCCGACAGTTCCTTTCTCCACTTT. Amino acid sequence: CASSSDSSFLHF.

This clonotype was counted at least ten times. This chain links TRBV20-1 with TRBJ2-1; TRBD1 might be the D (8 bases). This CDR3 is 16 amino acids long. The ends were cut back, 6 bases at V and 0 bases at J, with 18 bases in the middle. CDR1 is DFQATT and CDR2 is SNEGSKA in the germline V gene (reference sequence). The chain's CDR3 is CSANDRGGSSYNEQFF. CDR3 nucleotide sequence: TGCAGTGCGAACGACAGGGGCGGGAGCTCCTACAATGAGCAGTTCTTC.

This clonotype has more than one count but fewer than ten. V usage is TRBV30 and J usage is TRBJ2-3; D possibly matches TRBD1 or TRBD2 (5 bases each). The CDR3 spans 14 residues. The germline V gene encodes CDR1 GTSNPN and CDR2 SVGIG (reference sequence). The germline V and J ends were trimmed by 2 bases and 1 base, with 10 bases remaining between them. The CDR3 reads CAWSLGTRTDTQYF. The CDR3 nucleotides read TGTGCCTGGAGTCTGGGGACCCGCACAGATACGCAGTATTTT.

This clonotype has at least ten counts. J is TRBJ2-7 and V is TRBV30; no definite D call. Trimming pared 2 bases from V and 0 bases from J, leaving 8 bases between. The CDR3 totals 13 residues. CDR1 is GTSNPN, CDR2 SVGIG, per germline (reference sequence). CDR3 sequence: CAWSFGHSYEQYF. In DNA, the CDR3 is TGTGCCTGGAGTTTTGGTCACTCCTACGAGCAGTACTTC.

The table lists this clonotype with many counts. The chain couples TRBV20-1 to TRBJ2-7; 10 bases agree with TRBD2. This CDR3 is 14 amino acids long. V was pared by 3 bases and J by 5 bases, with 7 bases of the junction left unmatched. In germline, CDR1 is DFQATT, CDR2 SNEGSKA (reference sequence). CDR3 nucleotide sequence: TGCAGTGCTAGCGCCGGGACTAGCGCCGACGAGCAGTACTTC. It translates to CSASAGTSADEQYF.

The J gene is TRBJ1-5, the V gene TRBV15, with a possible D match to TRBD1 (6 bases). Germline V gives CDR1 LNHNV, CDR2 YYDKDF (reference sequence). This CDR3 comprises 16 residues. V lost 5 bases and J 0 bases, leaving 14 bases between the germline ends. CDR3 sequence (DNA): TGTGCCACCAGCGCACGGGACACTTATAGCAATCAGCCCCAGCATTTT. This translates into CATSARDTYSNQPQHF.

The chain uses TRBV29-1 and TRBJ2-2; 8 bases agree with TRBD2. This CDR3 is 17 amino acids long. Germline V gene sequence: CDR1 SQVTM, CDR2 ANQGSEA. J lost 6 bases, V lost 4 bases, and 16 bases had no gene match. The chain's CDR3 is CSVGLAGRGPHPGELFF. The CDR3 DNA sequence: TGCAGCGTTGGTCTAGCGGGCCGAGGTCCCCATCCCGGGGAGCTGTTTTTT.